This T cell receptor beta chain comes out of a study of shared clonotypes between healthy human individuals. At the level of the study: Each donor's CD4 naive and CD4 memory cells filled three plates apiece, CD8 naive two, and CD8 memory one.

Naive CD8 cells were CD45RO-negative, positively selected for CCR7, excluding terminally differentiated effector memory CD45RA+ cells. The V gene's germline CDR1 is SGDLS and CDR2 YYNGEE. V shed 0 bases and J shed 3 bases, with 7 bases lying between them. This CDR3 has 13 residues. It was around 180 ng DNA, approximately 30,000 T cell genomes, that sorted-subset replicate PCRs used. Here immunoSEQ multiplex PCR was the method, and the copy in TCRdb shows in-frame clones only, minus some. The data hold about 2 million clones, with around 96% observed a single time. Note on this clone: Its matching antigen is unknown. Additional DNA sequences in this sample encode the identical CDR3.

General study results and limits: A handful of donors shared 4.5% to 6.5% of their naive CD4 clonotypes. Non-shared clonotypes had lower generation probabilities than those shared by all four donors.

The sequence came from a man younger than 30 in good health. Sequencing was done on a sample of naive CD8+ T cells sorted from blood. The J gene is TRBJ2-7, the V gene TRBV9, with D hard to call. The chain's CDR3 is CASSVDPSYEQYF. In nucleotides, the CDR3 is TGTGCCAGCAGCGTAGACCCGAGCTACGAGCAGTACTTC.